This TCR beta chain was recorded in a study of T cells after yellow fever vaccination. Overall study: Researchers used SMART-Seq v4 Ultra Low Input to prepare fractions that had low cell numbers.

Trimming removed 5 bases from V and 3 bases from J, with 20 bases in between. The CDR3 contains 17 residues. Germline CDR1 SGHTA, CDR2 FQGNSA. From the 5' RACE reads, TCRdb called clonotypes with MiXCR, one entry per CDR3 protein. Found here are over 300,000 distinct CDR3 sequences, approximately 3.9% of them singletons; the top ten hold about 20%. The chain recombines TRBV7-2 with TRBJ1-5; D is uncertain. Sequencing was performed on PBMCs, taken on the day of the yellow fever booster vaccination. This TCR derives from a man aged 18 to 35 who received the YFV17D yellow fever vaccine. The CDR3 DNA reads TGTGCCAGCAGCCCCCGGGCCGCAACCACCCACAATCAGCCCCAGCATTTT. Protein product: CASSPRAATTHNQPQHF.